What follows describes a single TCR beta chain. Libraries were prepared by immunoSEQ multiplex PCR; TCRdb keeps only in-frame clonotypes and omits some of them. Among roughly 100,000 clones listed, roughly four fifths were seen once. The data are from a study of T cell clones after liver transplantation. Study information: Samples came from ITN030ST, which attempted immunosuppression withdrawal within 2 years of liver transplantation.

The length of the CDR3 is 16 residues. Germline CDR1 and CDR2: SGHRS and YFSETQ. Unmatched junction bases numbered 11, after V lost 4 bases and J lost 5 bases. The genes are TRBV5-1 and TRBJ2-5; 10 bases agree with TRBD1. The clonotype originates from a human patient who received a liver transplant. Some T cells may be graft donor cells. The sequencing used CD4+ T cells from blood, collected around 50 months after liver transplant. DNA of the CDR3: TGCGCCAGCAGCCCCACGGGACAGGGGCCCCGGGAGACCCAGTACTTC. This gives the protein CASSPTGQGPRETQYF.